The next 25 T cell receptor beta chains were all read from a single sample in a study of technical replicates of blood from a few donors. Sequenced by immunoSEQ multiplex PCR; TCRdb stores in-frame clones only, minus some. Here the sample spans 65,000 to 75,000 clones, about 86% being singletons. Sequenced material: PBMCs. Receptors were obtained from a human donor in good health. Some clones in this sample may be carry-over from other donors' samples.

The rearrangement uses TRBV30 and TRBJ2-7; 7 nucleotides agree with TRBD2. Germline CDR1 reads GTSNPN; CDR2 reads SVGIG (reference sequence). V lost 4 bases, J lost 2 bases, and 11 bases stayed unmatched. The CDR3 runs 15 residues. CDR3 amino acids: CAWTGAGVPAYEQYF. The CDR3 DNA is TGTGCCTGGACCGGGGCGGGGGTTCCCGCCTACGAGCAGTACTTC.

The chain links TRBV2 to TRBJ2-2; 7 nucleotides match TRBD2. The CDR3 spans 15 residues. Germline trimming cut 6 bases from V and 3 bases from J; bases unmatched to any gene: 7. CDR1 and CDR2 from the germline V gene are SNHLY and FYNNEI. CDR3 in DNA: TGTGCCAGCAGCTCGACTGCGGGAGACACCGGGGAGCTGTTTTTT. Encoded protein: CASSSTAGDTGELFF.

V gene TRBV19 combines with J gene TRBJ2-2, with D possibly being TRBD1 (5 bases). V dropped 3 bases and J dropped 4 bases, with 9 bases sitting between them. The length of the CDR3 is 14 residues. CDR1 and CDR2 (germline): LNHDA, SQIVND (reference sequence). CDR3 amino acids: CASSMIRGTGELFF. CDR3 nucleotide sequence: TGTGCCAGTAGTATGATAAGGGGCACCGGGGAGCTGTTTTTT.

The rearrangement joins TRBV6-5 to TRBJ2-2; TRBD1 matches 10 bases. The germline gives CDR1 MNHEY, CDR2 SVGAGI. J lost 4 bases, V lost 7 bases, and 3 bases had no gene match. This CDR3 is built from 14 residues. The CDR3 sequence is CASTWTGGTGELFF. For the CDR3, the DNA is TGTGCCAGCACCTGGACAGGGGGCACCGGGGAGCTGTTTTTT.

This chain joins TRBV28 and TRBJ1-5; 11 nucleotides agree with TRBD1. V was clipped by 2 bases and J by 1 base; unmatched bases: 1. The germline CDR1 and CDR2 sequences are MDHEN and SYDVKM. The CDR3 covers 16 residues. Here the CDR3 DNA reads TGTGCCAGCAGTTTAGGGGACAGGGGGAGCAATCAGCCCCAGCATTTT. Residues: CASSLGDRGSNQPQHF.

This chain links TRBV5-1 with TRBJ2-5; 9 bases agree with TRBD1. Germline CDR1 SGHRS, CDR2 YFSETQ. CDR3 length: 15 residues. V was clipped by 2 bases and J by 4 bases; unmatched bases: 6. The CDR3 reads CASSLQPGQGETQYF. CDR3 in DNA: TGCGCCAGCAGCTTACAACCGGGACAGGGAGAGACCCAGTACTTC.

V and J are TRBV7-5 and TRBJ1-1; the D call of TRBD1 is as the table states it, not checked on the DNA. TRBV7-5 is a documented pseudogene. CDR3 length: 13 amino acids. The CDR3 spells CARSLVGWTEAFF. CDR3 in DNA: TGTGCCAGAAGCTTAGTGGGCTGGACTGAAGCTTTCTTT.

The genes are TRBV19 and TRBJ2-1, with 9 nucleotides matching TRBD1. Trimming took 7 bases from V and 7 from J; bases not matched to a gene: 8. The CDR3 is 14 residues long. CDR1 and CDR2 from the germline V gene are LNHDA and SQIVND (reference sequence). DNA for the CDR3: TGTGCCAGTAAGGACAGGGGTATAGGGAATGAGCAGTTCTTC. This translates into CASKDRGIGNEQFF.

The chain combines TRBV4-1 with TRBJ2-1; D is possibly TRBD2 (6 bases). V lost 4 bases, J lost 0 bases, and 10 bases lay in between. There are 15 residues in the CDR3. Germline V lookup: CDR1 MGHRA, CDR2 YSYEKL. CDR3 coding DNA: TGCGCCAGCAGCCTGGCGGGGAACTCCTACAATGAGCAGTTCTTC. It translates to CASSLAGNSYNEQFF.

V gene TRBV6-6 combines with J gene TRBJ1-6; the D gene is possibly TRBD1 (5 bases). Germline V gives CDR1 MNHNY, CDR2 SVGAGI (reference sequence). Trimming removed 0 bases from V and 10 bases from J, with 10 bases in between. CDR3 length equals 14 residues. CDR3 sequence (DNA): TGTGCCAGCAGTTACTCGACAGCCCGGTCACCCCTCCACTTT. It is translated as CASSYSTARSPLHF.

J is TRBJ2-7 and V is TRBV19; a possible D gene is TRBD1 (6 bases). The CDR3 length is 14 residues. CDR1 and CDR2 (germline): LNHDA, SQIVND (reference sequence). Trimming removed 4 bases at V and 6 bases at J, with 16 bases between. In DNA, the CDR3 is TGTGCCAGTAGTACCCGGGACACCGCGGGCGAGCAGTACTTC. Its translation is CASSTRDTAGEQYF. Supplemented by reference TRBV19 and TRBJ2-7, the full variable domain reads DGGITQSPKYLFRKEGQNVTLSCEQNLNHDAMYWYRQDPGQGLRLIYYSQIVNDFQKGDIAEGYSVSREKKESFPLTVTSAQKNPTAFYLCASSTRDTAGEQYFGPGTRLTVT.

The rearrangement links TRBV7-9 to TRBJ2-1, with TRBD2 matching 8 bases. CDR1 and CDR2 from the germline V gene are SEHNR and FQNEAQ (reference sequence). Unmatched junction bases numbered 15, after V lost 1 base and J lost 16 bases. The CDR3 is made up of 15 amino acids. In nucleotides, the CDR3 is TGTGCCAGCAGCTTAGTTTCCAGCGGGGGCGGCTCGGGATTCTTC. Translation gives CASSLVSSGGGSGFF.

The genes are TRBV6-5 and TRBJ1-5, with 8 bases fitting TRBD1. V trimming: 8 bases; J trimming: 9 bases; junction bases outside the gene matches: 9. Germline CDR1 and CDR2: MNHEY and SVGAGI. The CDR3 sequence is 13 residues long. The CDR3, as DNA: TGTGCCAGCGCGGACAGGGCCCCACCGCCCCAGCATTTT. Its protein is CASADRAPPPQHF.

This chain uses TRBV11-2 with TRBJ2-2; perhaps TRBD2 as D (5 bases). Trimming pared 3 bases from V and 5 bases from J, leaving 13 bases between. This CDR3 spans 15 amino acids. Germline V gene data show CDR1 as SGHAT and CDR2 as FQNNGV. The CDR3, as DNA: TGTGCCAGCAGCTTGGAGACGAGGGCGACCGGGGAGCTGTTTTTT. The encoded protein is CASSLETRATGELFF.

The chain has TRBV30 and TRBJ1-5; 8 bases agree with TRBD1. The CDR3 covers 15 residues. The V gene end was trimmed by 0 bases and the J gene end by 6 bases; junction bases not matched to a gene: 7. Germline lookup yields CDR1 GTSNPN and CDR2 SVGIG (reference sequence). The CDR3 is CAWSVTGGFGQPQHF. DNA of the CDR3: TGTGCCTGGAGTGTAACAGGGGGATTTGGTCAGCCCCAGCATTTT.

This clone was detected once. V gene TRBV7-2 combines with J gene TRBJ2-7; possibly TRBD2 for D (6 bases). The CDR3 loop spans 14 amino acids. Trimming removed 6 bases from V and 0 bases from J, with 12 bases in between. CDR1 and CDR2 (germline): SGHTA, FQGNSA. This CDR3 is CASSVAESSYEQYF. In DNA form, the CDR3 reads TGTGCCAGCAGTGTAGCGGAAAGCTCCTACGAGCAGTACTTC.

The chain uses TRBV6-1 and TRBJ1-5, with 7 bases that match TRBD1. The V gene end was trimmed by 4 bases and the J gene end by 7 bases; junction bases not matched to a gene: 10. The germline V gene encodes CDR1 MNHNS and CDR2 SASEGT. This CDR3 comprises 15 residues. CDR3 sequence reads: CASSGGRQGGQPQHF. CDR3 sequence (DNA): TGTGCCAGCAGTGGGGGGAGACAAGGGGGCCAGCCCCAGCATTTT.

The chain combines TRBV27 with TRBJ1-1, with 7 bases that match TRBD1. This CDR3 has 16 residues. The V gene's germline CDR1 is MNHEY and CDR2 SMNVEV (reference sequence). The ends lost 3 bases at V and 7 bases at J; junction bases unmatched: 14. CDR3: CASSLTGSLVYNEAFF. DNA of the CDR3: TGTGCCAGCAGTTTGACAGGGTCCTTAGTTTACAATGAAGCTTTCTTT.

The chain carries TRBV4-3 and TRBJ1-3, with D possibly being TRBD1 (5 bases). The CDR3 runs to 17 residues. Deletions cut 0 bases from V and 0 bases from J, with 12 bases between. CDR1 is LGHNA, CDR2 YSLEER, per germline. The CDR3, as DNA: TGCGCCAGCAGCCAAGATGCTCCAAGGGGCTCTGGAAACACCATATATTTT. It codes for CASSQDAPRGSGNTIYF.

The V and J genes are TRBV2 and TRBJ2-4; TRBD2 aligns across 11 bases. CDR3 size: 16 residues. V shed 6 bases and J 0 bases; nucleotides not matched to a gene: 4. From germline, CDR1 is SNHLY and CDR2 FYNNEI. This chain's CDR3 is CASSTSGSTAKNIQYF. The DNA for the CDR3 is TGTGCCAGCAGCACTAGCGGGAGCACAGCCAAAAACATTCAGTACTTC.

V and J are TRBV10-3 and TRBJ1-6; 8 nucleotides align to TRBD1. V lost 1 base, J lost 7 bases, and 9 bases stayed unmatched. Germline assignment: CDR1 ENHRY and CDR2 SYGVKD. The CDR3 loop spans 17 amino acids. Written as DNA, the CDR3 is TGTGCCATCAGTGAGTTCCCCCCGGGACAGGCGAATTCACCCCTCCACTTT. Residues: CAISEFPPGQANSPLHF.

The rearrangement uses TRBV6-5 and TRBJ1-6; 8 bases agree with TRBD1. V lost 6 bases and J lost 7; bases outside the gene matches: 5. The CDR3 has 14 residues. The germline CDR1 and CDR2 sequences are MNHEY and SVGAGI. CDR3 nucleotide sequence: TGTGCCAGCAGCTCGGACAGGGAAAATTCACCCCTCCACTTT. Protein sequence: CASSSDRENSPLHF.

This chain connects TRBV4-3 to TRBJ2-7, with 8 bases matching TRBD2. From germline, CDR1 is LGHNA and CDR2 YSLEER. The CDR3 loop spans 18 amino acids. Trimming cost V 0 bases and J 3 bases; bases outside gene matches: 13. CDR3 nucleotides: TGCGCCAGCAGCCAAGATTTTAGCGGGATCTCCACTCGCTACGAGCAGTACTTC. Translated, it gives CASSQDFSGISTRYEQYF.

The chain has TRBV5-5 and TRBJ1-1, with no clear D. The CDR3 runs to 16 residues. Looked up from germline, CDR1 is SGHKS and CDR2 is YYEKEE (reference sequence). The V end was cut by 4 bases, the J end by 1 base, with 17 bases between. The CDR3 bases are TGTGCCAGCAGCCGTTCGTTTTTAGAATCGAACACTGAAGCTTTCTTT. This sequence encodes CASSRSFLESNTEAFF.

The chain joins TRBV4-1 to TRBJ1-1, with TRBD1 as a possible D gene (5 bases). Germline CDR1 reads MGHRA; CDR2 reads YSYEKL. The CDR3 is 14 amino acids. V was pared by 6 bases and J by 5 bases, with 16 bases between. Here the CDR3 reads CASRDIRGQTEAFF. CDR3 in DNA: TGCGCCAGCAGGGACATAAGGGGTCAAACTGAAGCTTTCTTT.